These 3 T cell receptor beta chains share one sample of origin, sequenced in a study of blood T cells in healthy people across ages. Sample-barcoded 5' priming and a J-beta primer mix drove a second PCR of roughly 6 to 12 cycles. TCRdb redid the calling of the 5' RACE reads with MiXCR, one entry per CDR3 protein. This table holds some 1 million distinct CDR3 sequences, 45% found once. The sequenced sample was blood. All receptors derive from a woman aged 55-70 years in good health.

This clonotype turned up a few times. The V gene is TRBV29-1, the J gene TRBJ2-3; 7 nucleotides line up with TRBD1. The junction had 5 bases not matched to a gene; V was cut back by 0 bases and J by 5 bases. The CDR3 length is 14 residues. Germline assignment: CDR1 SQVTM and CDR2 ANQGSEA. This chain's CDR3 is CSVEDYRGVDTQYF. For the CDR3, the DNA is TGCAGCGTTGAAGATTACAGGGGTGTAGATACGCAGTATTTT.

The chain uses TRBV6-6 and TRBJ2-6; no reliable D call. The CDR3 covers 16 residues. Germline loops: CDR1 MNHNY, CDR2 SVGAGI (reference sequence). The V gene lost 6 bases and the J gene lost 2 bases, with 14 bases spanning the gap. DNA of the CDR3: TGTGCCAGCAGCAACTCGGGCCCCACTGGGGCCAACGTCCTGACTTTC. Protein product: CASSNSGPTGANVLTF.

V gene TRBV5-1 combines with J gene TRBJ1-2; D not certain. CDR1 and CDR2 from the germline V gene are SGHRS and YFSETQ. The CDR3 extends over 14 amino acids. Between the trimmed V and J ends, which lost 5 bases and 2 bases, there was a span of 13 bases. For the CDR3, the DNA is TGCGCCAGCAGGGGCAAGGCCCCCAACTATGGCTACACCTTC. Protein: CASRGKAPNYGYTF.